This T cell receptor (beta chain) was obtained from a study of T cells after yellow fever vaccination. Study results and limitations: Booster samples showed a return of most primary-vaccination clones (roughly 96% CD4, approximately 90% CD8). There was a possibility that FACS-sorted repertoires contained abundant clonotypes contaminating from the bulk population.

One entry per CDR3 protein, called by TCRdb with MiXCR from the 5' RACE reads. The table includes some 170,000 distinct CDR3 sequences, over 7% detected once. This clonotype came up a few times. Antigen: not known. Germline V gene sequence: CDR1 SGHDT, CDR2 YYEEEE. V lost 3 bases, J lost 0 bases, and 10 bases lay in between. CDR3 length equals 15 residues. The clonotype was recovered from a man younger than 35 who received the YFV17D yellow fever vaccine. Sequences were derived from CD8+ T cells sorted from PBMCs, sampled 45 days after the yellow fever booster vaccination. The chain couples TRBV5-6 to TRBJ1-5; D is ambiguous. CDR3 nucleotide sequence: TGTGCCAGCAGCTCCGGGCCGTATAGCAATCAGCCCCAGCATTTT. Translating it yields CASSSGPYSNQPQHF.